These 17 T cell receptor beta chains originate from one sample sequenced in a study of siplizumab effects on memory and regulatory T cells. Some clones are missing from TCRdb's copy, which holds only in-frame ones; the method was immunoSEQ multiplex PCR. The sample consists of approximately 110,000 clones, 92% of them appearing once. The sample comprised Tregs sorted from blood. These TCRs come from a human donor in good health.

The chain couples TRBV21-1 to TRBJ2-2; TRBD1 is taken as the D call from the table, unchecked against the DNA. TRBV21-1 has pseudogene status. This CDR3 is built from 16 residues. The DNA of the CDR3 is TGTGCCAGCAGCAAAGTACAGGGCTATGGCACCGGGGAGCTGTTTTTT. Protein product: CASSKVQGYGTGELFF.

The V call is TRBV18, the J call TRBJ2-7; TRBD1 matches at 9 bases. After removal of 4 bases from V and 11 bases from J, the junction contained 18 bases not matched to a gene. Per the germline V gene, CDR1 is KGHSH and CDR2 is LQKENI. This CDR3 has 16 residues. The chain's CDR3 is CASSRTYRDRELDEYF. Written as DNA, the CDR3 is TGTGCCAGCTCACGAACTTACCGGGACAGGGAATTAGACGAGTACTTC.

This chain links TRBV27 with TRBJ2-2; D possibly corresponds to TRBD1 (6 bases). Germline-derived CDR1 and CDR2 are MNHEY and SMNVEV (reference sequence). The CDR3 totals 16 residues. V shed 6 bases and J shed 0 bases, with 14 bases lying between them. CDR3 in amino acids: CASRRRQATNTGELFF. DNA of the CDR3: TGTGCCAGCAGGAGGCGACAGGCCACGAACACCGGGGAGCTGTTTTTT.

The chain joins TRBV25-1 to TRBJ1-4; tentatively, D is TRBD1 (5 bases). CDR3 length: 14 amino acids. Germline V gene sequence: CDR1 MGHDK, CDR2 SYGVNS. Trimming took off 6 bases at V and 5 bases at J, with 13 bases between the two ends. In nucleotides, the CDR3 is TGTGCCAGCAGCCTAAGGGACGGGAATGAAAAACTGTTTTTT. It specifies CASSLRDGNEKLFF.

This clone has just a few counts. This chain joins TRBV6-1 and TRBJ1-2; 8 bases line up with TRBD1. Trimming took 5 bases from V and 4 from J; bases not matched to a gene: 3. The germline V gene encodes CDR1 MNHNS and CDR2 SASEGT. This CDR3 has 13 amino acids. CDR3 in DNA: TGTGCCAGCAGTTTCGGACAGGGCTATGGCTACACCTTC. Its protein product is CASSFGQGYGYTF.

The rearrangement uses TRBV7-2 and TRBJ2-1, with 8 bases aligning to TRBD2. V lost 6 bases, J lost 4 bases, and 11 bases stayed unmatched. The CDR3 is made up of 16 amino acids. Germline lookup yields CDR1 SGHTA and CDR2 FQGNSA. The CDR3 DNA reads TGTGCCAGCAGGTTAAGGGGTACTAGCGGTTACAATGAGCAGTTCTTC. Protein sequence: CASRLRGTSGYNEQFF. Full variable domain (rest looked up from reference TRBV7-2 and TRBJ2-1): GAGVSQSPSNKVTEKGKDVELRCDPISGHTALYWYRQSLGQGLEFLIYFQGNSAPDKSGLPSDRFSAERTGGSVSTLTIQRTQQEDSAVYLCASRLRGTSGYNEQFFGPGTRLTVL.

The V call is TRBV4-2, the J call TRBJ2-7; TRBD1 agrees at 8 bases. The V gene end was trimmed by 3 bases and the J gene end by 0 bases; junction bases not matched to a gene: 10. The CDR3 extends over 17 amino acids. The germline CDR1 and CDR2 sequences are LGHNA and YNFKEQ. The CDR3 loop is CASSQAPGQESSYEQYF. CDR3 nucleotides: TGTGCCAGCAGCCAGGCTCCGGGACAGGAAAGCTCCTACGAGCAGTACTTC.

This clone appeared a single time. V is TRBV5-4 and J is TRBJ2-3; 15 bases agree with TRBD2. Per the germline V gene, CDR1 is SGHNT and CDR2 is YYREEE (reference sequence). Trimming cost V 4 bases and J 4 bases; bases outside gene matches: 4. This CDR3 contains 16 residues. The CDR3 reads CASSQGLAGGADTQYF. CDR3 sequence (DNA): TGTGCCAGCAGCCAAGGACTAGCGGGAGGGGCAGATACGCAGTATTTT.

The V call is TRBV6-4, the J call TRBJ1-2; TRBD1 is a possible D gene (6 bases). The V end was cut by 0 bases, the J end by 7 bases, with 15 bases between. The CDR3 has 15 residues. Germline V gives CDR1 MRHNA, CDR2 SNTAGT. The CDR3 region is CASSDSTGRFGGYTF. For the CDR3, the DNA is TGTGCCAGCAGTGACTCGACAGGTAGATTCGGTGGCTACACCTTC.

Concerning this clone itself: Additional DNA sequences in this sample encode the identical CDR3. CDR3 nucleotides: TGTGCCAGCAGCTTAGTCGGACTATCCTACGAGCAGTACTTC. This sequence encodes CASSLVGLSYEQYF. This rearrangement joins TRBV7-2 to TRBJ2-7, with a possible D match to TRBD2 (6 bases). Trimming took 1 base from V and 1 from J, leaving 8 bases between them. The CDR3 runs to 14 residues. From germline, CDR1 is SGHTA and CDR2 FQGNSA.

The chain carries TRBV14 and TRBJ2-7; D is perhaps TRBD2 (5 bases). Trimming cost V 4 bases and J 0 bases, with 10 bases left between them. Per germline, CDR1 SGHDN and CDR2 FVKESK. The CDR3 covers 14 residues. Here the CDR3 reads CASSLRRNSYEQYF. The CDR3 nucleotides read TGTGCCAGCAGCCTTCGGAGGAACTCCTACGAGCAGTACTTC.

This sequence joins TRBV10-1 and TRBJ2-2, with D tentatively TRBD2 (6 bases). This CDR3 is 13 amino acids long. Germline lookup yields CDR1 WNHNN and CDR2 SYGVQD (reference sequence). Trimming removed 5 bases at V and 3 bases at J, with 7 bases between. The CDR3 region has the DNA TGCGCCAGCAGTCCGGGGGACACCGGGGAGCTGTTTTTT. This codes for CASSPGDTGELFF.

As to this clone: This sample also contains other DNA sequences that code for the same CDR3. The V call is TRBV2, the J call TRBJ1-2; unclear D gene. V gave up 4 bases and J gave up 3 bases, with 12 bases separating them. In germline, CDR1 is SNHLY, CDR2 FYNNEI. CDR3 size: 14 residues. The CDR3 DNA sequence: TGTGCCAGCAGTGGGGAAGGTTCACACTATGGCTACACCTTC. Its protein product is CASSGEGSHYGYTF.

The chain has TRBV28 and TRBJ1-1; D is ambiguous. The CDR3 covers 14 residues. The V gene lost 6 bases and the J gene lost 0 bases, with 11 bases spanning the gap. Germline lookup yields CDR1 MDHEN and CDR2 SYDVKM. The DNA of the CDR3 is TGTGCCAGCAGCTCTCCTCGGTTGAACACTGAAGCTTTCTTT. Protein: CASSSPRLNTEAFF.

As DNA, the CDR3 is TGCGCCAGCAGCTTGGAGGGTAGGGGGAGTTCAGATACGCAGTATTTT. Its protein product is CASSLEGRGSSDTQYF. The chain combines TRBV5-1 with TRBJ2-3, with a tentative D call TRBD1 (6 bases). Germline CDR1 and CDR2: SGHRS and YFSETQ. The V gene lost 0 bases and the J gene lost 4 bases, with 15 bases spanning the gap. This CDR3 region has 16 residues.

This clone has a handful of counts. The CDR3 sequence: CASTWDSTDTQYF. The CDR3 nucleotides read TGCGCCAGCACCTGGGACAGCACAGATACGCAGTATTTT. The chain joins TRBV5-1 to TRBJ2-3; tentatively, D is TRBD1 or TRBD2 (5 bases each). This CDR3 has 13 amino acids. Trimming took 6 bases from V and 0 from J, leaving 8 bases between them. Germline loops: CDR1 SGHRS, CDR2 YFSETQ.

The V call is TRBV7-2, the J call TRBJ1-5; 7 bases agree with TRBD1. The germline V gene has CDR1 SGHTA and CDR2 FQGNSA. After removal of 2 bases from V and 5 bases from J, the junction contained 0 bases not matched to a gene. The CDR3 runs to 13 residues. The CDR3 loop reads CASSLTGDQPQHF. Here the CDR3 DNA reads TGTGCCAGCAGCTTAACAGGGGATCAGCCCCAGCATTTT.